A selection of T cell receptor beta chains follows, all from one sample in a study of T cell responses to AZD1222 COVID-19 vaccine. Measured with immunoSEQ multiplex PCR; TCRdb has only the in-frame clones, and not every one. This table holds under 150,000 clones, around 89% found once. Material: peripheral blood, obtained on day 0 of AZD1222 vaccination. The receptors stem from an adult in good health. Each CDR3 is given with its conserved first and last residue. Each record gives: clone size, V gene, D gene, CDR3 protein. The D gene is left open where the match is weak. The size field is filled for only some rows; it gives once, few, many or a size class.

once	TRBV4-1	TRBD2	CASSRNREADTQYF
-	TRBV5-1	-	CASSLFGGSNTEAFF
-	TRBV11-2	-	CASTLRLGYNEQFF
-	TRBV6-5	-	CASSPNQVSNQPQHF
once	TRBV29-1	TRBD1	CSVAGRGHSDTQYF
-	TRBV29-1	TRBD1	CSGATGTNEKLFF
few	TRBV19	TRBD1	CASSIAADRRSYGYTF
-	TRBV12-3/TRBV12-4	-	CASKETGNQPQHF
-	TRBV4-1	TRBD2	CASSQRTSGEQFF
-	TRBV9	-	CASSGRGLGNTIYF
-	TRBV29-1	-	CSVVQGTYNEQFF
-	TRBV2	-	CASPGASGNTIYF
-	TRBV9	TRBD2	CASSDYLAGGTINEQFF
-	TRBV18	-	CASSPGGLMNTEAFF
few	TRBV9	-	CASSGRFFGEAFF
-	TRBV5-4	TRBD2	CASSWQLADSYEQYF
once	TRBV5-1	-	CASRYREATSYEQYF
-	TRBV2	TRBD2	CASSVPLAGGISEQFF
-	TRBV24-1	-	CATSETGGTDTQYF
-	TRBV7-2	-	CASSLDRVPVGEQYF
-	TRBV5-4	-	CASSPFRGDTEAFF
-	TRBV20-1	-	CSASRQGSEAFF
-	TRBV7-9	-	CASSLWKGGYTF
-	TRBV7-9	-	CASSLGGIATNEKLFF
-	TRBV7-2	-	CASSLVEMETQYF
-	TRBV7-9	TRBD1	CASSPDRGNEKLFF
-	TRBV7-3	-	CASSSGQNTEAFF
-	TRBV27	-	CASIKERVPIYEQYF
-	TRBV11-2	-	CASSLAGWTEAFF
-	TRBV2	TRBD2	CASSERWGGVYEQFF
-	TRBV7-2	-	CASSLDYEQYF
-	TRBV19	-	CASSGTKDQPQHF
-	TRBV18	TRBD1	CASSPEGTGAYEQYF
-	TRBV27	-	CASSSLGGLWGSPLHF
-	TRBV5-5	TRBD1	CASSLVGQTHTEAFF
-	TRBV6-2/TRBV6-3	TRBD1	CASSYSRTGDGYTF
once	TRBV14	-	CASSQDIRRNEKLFF
-	TRBV19	-	CASSIDGPFLAFF
-	TRBV3-1/TRBV3-2	-	CASSQDVGASSPLHF
-	TRBV27	-	CASSVYGNRQDYGYTF
-	TRBV4-2	-	CASSRGLESYEQYF
-	TRBV19	-	CASSCRAIWGTEAFF
-	TRBV19	-	CASSWVDSNQPQHF
-	TRBV2	-	CASSISADEQYF
-	TRBV9	TRBD2	CASSVDSGGAGTDTQYF
-	TRBV28	-	CASTQTGGFGYTF
-	TRBV7-8	-	CASSLAVMGHLFNTEAFF
-	TRBV3-1/TRBV3-2	-	CASSQEGGRRNTEAFF
-	TRBV6-5	TRBD2	CASNPTGGFESWYF
-	TRBV7-2	TRBD1	CASSLSQGAGGYTF
-	TRBV19	-	CATMGEVMNTEAFF
-	TRBV2	TRBD1	CASSQQGARGLIGGLNTEAFF
-	TRBV2	-	CASSGQFLGEQYF
-	TRBV5-1	-	CASSPGWGKNIQYF
-	TRBV7-9	-	CASSFTGDGGYTF
once	TRBV30	TRBD1	CAWSLAGTETGNTIYF
few	TRBV2	TRBD1	CASNRGPNQPQHF